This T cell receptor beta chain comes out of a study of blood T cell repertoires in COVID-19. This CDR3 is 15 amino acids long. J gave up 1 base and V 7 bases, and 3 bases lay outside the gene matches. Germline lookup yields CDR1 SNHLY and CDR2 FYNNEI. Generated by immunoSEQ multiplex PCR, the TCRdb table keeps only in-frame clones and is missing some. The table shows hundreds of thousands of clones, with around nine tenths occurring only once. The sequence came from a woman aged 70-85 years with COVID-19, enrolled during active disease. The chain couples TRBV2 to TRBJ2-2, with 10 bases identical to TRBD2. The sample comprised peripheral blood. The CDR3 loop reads CASISSGGNTGELFF. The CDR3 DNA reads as TGTGCCAGCATCTCTAGCGGGGGGAACACCGGGGAGCTGTTTTTT.